This T cell receptor (beta chain) was captured by sequencing in a study of Graves' ophthalmopathy and Graves' hyperthyroidism. As concerns this clonotype: What it binds is not known.

Germline V gene lookup returns CDR1 SGHVS and CDR2 FQNEAQ. CDR3 length: 13 amino acids. Trimming took 5 bases from V and 7 from J, leaving 15 bases between them. RNA transcripts provided the template for amplifying TCR beta CDR3 regions. Scientists carried out first-round RT-PCR using HTBI primers and then a second-round multiplex PCR. MiXCR was run by TCRdb on the multiplex PCR reads, yielding one entry per CDR3 protein. This sample yields some 410,000 distinct CDR3 sequences, of which roughly 21% are seen a single time; roughly 3% belongs to the top ten. Study-level results: Blood also harbored most expanded thyroid clonotypes above 0.001 frequency. Progression of ophthalmopathy was predicted by the model with about 66% sensitivity and around 77% specificity. Discriminating ophthalmopathy from stable hyperthyroidism, a 13-signature model attained a sensitivity of 85% to 90% and a specificity of about 79%.

The chain uses TRBV7-8 and TRBJ2-7; D unresolved. Sequencing was performed on peripheral blood. The TCR was taken from a woman aged 18-29 years with stable Graves' hyperthyroidism. The CDR3 DNA follows: TGTGCCAGCAGCCGAGACTTCCTAGGGGAGCAGTACTTC. Translating gives CASSRDFLGEQYF.